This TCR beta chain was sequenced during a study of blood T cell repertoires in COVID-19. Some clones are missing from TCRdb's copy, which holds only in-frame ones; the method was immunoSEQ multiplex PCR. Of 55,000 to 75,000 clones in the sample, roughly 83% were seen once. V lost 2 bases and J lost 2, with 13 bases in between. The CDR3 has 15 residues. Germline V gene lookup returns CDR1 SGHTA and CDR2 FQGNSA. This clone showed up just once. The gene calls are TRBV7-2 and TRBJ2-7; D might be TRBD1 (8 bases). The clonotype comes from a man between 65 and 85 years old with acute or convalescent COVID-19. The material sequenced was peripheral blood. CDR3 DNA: TGTGCCAGCAGCTTACAGCGGGACAGGACCTACGAGCAGTACTTC. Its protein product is CASSLQRDRTYEQYF.